This entry features one TCR beta chain sequence. There is no known antigen for this receptor. Per-nucleotide qualities are absent, and no much larger clonotype sits a single base away. Based on the germline V gene (reference sequence), the CDR1 and CDR2 sequences are LGHDT and YNNKEL. V is pared back by 0 bases and J by 5 bases, with 14 bases lying between the germline termini. From cysteine to phenylalanine, the CDR3 is 16 amino acids long. Only CDR3 DNA remains: 48 bases, in frame from the first base. The intended sense of this specimen's treatment or condition label: live attenuated yellow fever vaccine strain. At each blood-draw timepoint, two biological replicates of bulk PBMCs were collected. A standard Ficoll-Paque protocol was used to isolate PBMCs from peripheral blood. TriZol was used to extract RNA from bulk PBMCs, from CD4 and CD8 fractions, and from dextramer-positive and dextramer-negative fractions.

These data are taken from a study of T cells after yellow fever vaccination (dated by TCRdb to about 2019). About the investigation overall: The SMART-Seq v4 Ultra Low Input RNA kit was used to prepare libraries from fractions with low cell numbers. Two healthy male donors, one aged 18 to 30 and one aged 30 to 40 years, made up the cohort. Bulk TCR alpha and beta repertoires were sequenced longitudinally to track T-cell clones before and after primary and booster YFV17D yellow fever vaccination. Blood was collected at multiple timepoints before and after primary and secondary immunization, and bulk PBMC replicates and cell subsets were isolated. Overall study outcomes, separate from this receptor: Most clones expanded after primary vaccination were re-detected after the booster (96% of CD4 and 88% of CD8), suggesting broad memory maintenance. Compared with the primary T-cell response, the secondary T-cell response was weaker but faster, peaking on day 5 rather than day 15. A small share of clonotypes was detected in both CD4 and CD8 compartments, with the overlap likely arising from convergent recombination. Because abundant contaminating clonotypes from the bulk population could be contained in FACS-sorted repertoires, computational filtering was required. Only two donors were included in the study, so the extent to which the findings can be generalized is limited.

The data were produced on an Illumina NovaSeq 6000. TCR cDNA was made using 5'RACE template switching, a step that added a universal primer site and unique molecular identifiers. Priming for cDNA synthesis came from both the TCR alpha and TCR beta constant segments. Library amplification used two PCR steps, and the second PCR step added sample barcodes and sequencing adapters. Libraries were sequenced on Illumina HiSeq 2500 (2x100 bp) or NovaSeq (2x150 bp). The study's processing was this. MIGEC handled demultiplexing of reads and collapsing into UMI consensus sequences, while MiXCR performed V(D)J alignment. Clonotypes responding to the vaccine were identified with edgeR on replicate PBMC samples, with the criteria of FDR below 0.01 and a log2 fold change above 5 up to day 15. Bulk clonotypes were assigned CD4 or CD8 identity according to which sequenced CD4 or CD8 repertoire held them at higher abundance. Starting from the raw public reads, TCRdb applied fastp trimming at Q25, assembled clones with MiXCR and retained in-frame beta chains. CDR3 protein duplicates are merged, each entry listing the most common genes and DNA. The V and J calls come from TCRdb's annotation, not from the publication. This sample is represented by roughly 310,000 distinct CDR3 sequences; around 3.6% of them were singletons. Of the sample, around a quarter falls within the top ten clones.

Rearrangement joined TRBV3-1 to TRBJ2-1; TRBD2 is a weak D gene call, 6 bases matching. This receptor was obtained from a man younger than 35 who received the YFV17D yellow fever vaccine. This specimen consisted of PBMCs, obtained on the day of the yellow fever booster vaccination. The DNA is as follows: TGTGCCAGCAGCCAAGATCTTGGGGGGTTCGACAATGAGCAGTTCTTC. It translates as CASSQDLGGFDNEQFF.